A single sample is the source of the 7 T cell receptor beta chains below, sequenced in a study of cytomegalovirus exposure and HLA in healthy donors. The table came from immunoSEQ multiplex PCR; TCRdb's copy has only in-frame clones and leaves some out. The sample yields 250,000 to 400,000 clones, about nine tenths seen once. The specimen was PBMCs. The receptor set was obtained from a woman in her thirties in good health and CMV-seropositive.

The V call is TRBV28, the J call TRBJ2-7; possible D gene TRBD2, 6 bases. The CDR3 totals 18 residues. Germline V CDR1 and CDR2: MDHEN, SYDVKM. Trimming shortened V by 3 bases and J by 3 bases, and 24 bases separated the two germline ends. CDR3 DNA sequence: TGTGCCAGCAGTTTTTCCCAGCGGCGGGATTACCTCCACTACGAGCAGTACTTC. Protein sequence: CASSFSQRRDYLHYEQYF.

This chain connects TRBV6-1 to TRBJ1-6; tentatively, D is TRBD1 (6 bases). The CDR3 extends over 15 amino acids. V lost 4 bases and J lost 9, with 16 bases in between. Germline loops: CDR1 MNHNS, CDR2 SASEGT. The CDR3 DNA follows: TGTGCCAGCAGTGTAAGATACAGGGATGTTTCACCCCTCCACTTT. As protein: CASSVRYRDVSPLHF.

The chain employs TRBV10-2 and TRBJ2-3, with TRBD2 matching over 8 bases. There are 19 residues in the CDR3. Germline V lookup: CDR1 WSHSY, CDR2 SAAADI. Trimming removed 0 bases from V and 0 bases from J; junction bases left unmatched: 11. This chain's CDR3 is CASSESFGSGELSTDTQYF. As DNA, the CDR3 is TGCGCCAGCAGTGAGTCCTTTGGTAGCGGGGAGCTAAGCACAGATACGCAGTATTTT.

The genes are TRBV13 and TRBJ2-5, with a possible D match to TRBD2 (5 bases). This CDR3 has 13 residues. The germline V and J ends were trimmed by 5 bases and 0 bases, with 7 bases remaining between them. Per germline, CDR1 PRHDT and CDR2 FYEKMQ (reference sequence). The CDR3 reads CASSQDYQETQYF. The CDR3 nucleotides are TGTGCCAGCAGCCAGGACTACCAAGAGACCCAGTACTTC.

As concerns this clone: Other DNA sequences in the sample encode the same CDR3. The chain couples TRBV15 to TRBJ1-2; D call uncertain. Trimming removed 3 bases from V and 4 bases from J, with 6 bases in between. The CDR3 has 12 amino acids. Germline V gene lookup returns CDR1 LNHNV and CDR2 YYDKDF (reference sequence). This CDR3 is CATSRDRYGYTF. DNA of the CDR3: TGTGCCACCAGCAGGGACCGCTATGGCTACACCTTC. Using reference TRBV15 and TRBJ1-2 for the parts outside the CDR3, the full variable domain is DAMVIQNPRYQVTQFGKPVTLSCSQTLNHNVMYWYQQKSSQAPKLLFHYYDKDFNNEADTPDNFQSRRPNTSFCFLDIRSPGLGDTAMYLCATSRDRYGYTFGSGTRLTVV.

The chain recombines TRBV9 with TRBJ2-7; 10 bases agree with TRBD1. Trimming removed 4 bases from V and 7 bases from J; junction bases left unmatched: 11. The CDR3 extends over 15 amino acids. Germline-derived CDR1 and CDR2 are SGDLS and YYNGEE. CDR3 nucleotide sequence: TGTGCCAGCAGCCCCCCGGGACAGGGGAATGTGGAGCAGTACTTC. Its translation is CASSPPGQGNVEQYF.

This clone was detected once. An end of the junction does not agree with germline; a read error may underlie this. This chain connects TRBV7-7 to TRBJ2-5, with D possibly TRBD1 on 5 matching bases. The CDR3 sequence is 16 residues long. CDR1 and CDR2 from the germline V gene are SSHAT and FNYEAQ (reference sequence). The CDR3 DNA follows: TGTGCTAGCAGCTTCCGTCACAGGAATCTTTCAGAGACCCAGTACTTC. This sequence encodes CASSFRHRNLSETQYF. The full variable domain, rest sourced from reference TRBV7-7 and TRBJ2-5, is GAGVSQSPRYKVTKRGQDVTLRCDPISSHATLYWYQQALGQGPEFLTYFNYEAQPDKSGLPSDRFSAERPEGSISTLTIQRTEQRDSAMYRCASSFRHRNLSETQYFGPGTRLLVL.